Given below is one T cell receptor (beta chain) in context. As yet, its antigen is unknown. A 5'RACE template-switching step, the method used to make TCR cDNA, added a universal primer site and UMIs. A single record per CDR3 protein comes from TCRdb applying MiXCR to the 5' RACE reads. This table has approximately 120,000 distinct CDR3 sequences, roughly 9% appearing once. This entry comes from a study of T cells after yellow fever vaccination. Across the whole study: Those fractions that held only low numbers of cells were prepared using the SMART-Seq v4 Ultra Low Input RNA kit.

The study, taken as a whole, reports: Clones that expanded after primary vaccination mostly reappeared after the booster (96% CD4, roughly 90% CD8). Among all clonotypes, a small share was observed in both CD4 and CD8 compartments.

Germline V lookup: CDR1 SGHRS, CDR2 YFSETQ. The CDR3 runs 11 residues. V dropped 6 bases and J dropped 10 bases, with 13 bases sitting between them. The TCR sequence derives from a man aged 18 to 29 who received the YFV17D yellow fever vaccine. The rearrangement joins TRBV5-1 to TRBJ1-1; D perhaps matches TRBD1 (6 bases). The material sequenced was CD8+ T cells sorted from PBMCs, taken on the day of the yellow fever booster vaccination. The CDR3 loop reads CASMGGGRAFF. As DNA, the CDR3 is TGCGCCAGCATGGGCGGGGGCCGAGCTTTCTTT.